Each of the 16 T cell receptor beta chains below was sequenced from the same sample in a study of glioma-infiltrating T cells (TCRdb year 2016). The sequencer was an Illumina MiSeq. TCR alpha and beta CDR3 regions were amplified with the iRepertoire nested amplicon-rescue multiplex PCR (arm-PCR) platform from RNA. The public reads were reprocessed in TCRdb via fastp at Q25 and MiXCR, keeping in-frame beta chains. Duplicate CDR3 protein sequences are folded into a single record with the most common DNA and genes. The sample data list some 150,000 distinct CDR3 sequences, and about two fifths of these were observed just once. Of the sample, around 20% is held by the ten largest clones. The sequenced sample was glioma tissue, nonneoplastic brain tissue, or PBMCs (not recorded which). The receptors derive from a human donor with low-grade glioma or glioblastoma, undergoing nonglioma brain surgery, or in good health (not recorded which).

This clonotype was detected ten times or more. The V call is TRBV6-1, the J call TRBJ1-1; TRBD1 matches 12 bases. The germline gives CDR1 MNHNS, CDR2 SASEGT. This CDR3 has 15 amino acids. The junction had 6 bases not matched to a gene; V was cut back by 7 bases and J by 3 bases. CDR3 nucleotide sequence: TGTGCCAGCACAATAGGGACAGGGGGCGACACTGAAGCTTTCTTT. As protein: CASTIGTGGDTEAFF.

This clonotype occurred a few times. The rearrangement joins TRBV6-1 to TRBJ2-1; D remains unclear. V lost 6 bases to trimming and J lost 2 bases, with 14 bases between them. Germline CDR1 and CDR2: MNHNS and SASEGT. The CDR3 has 15 amino acids. CDR3 residues: CASSPPQRPYNEQFF. In nucleotides, the CDR3 is TGTGCCAGCAGCCCCCCTCAGCGACCCTACAATGAGCAGTTCTTC.

This clonotype was seen more than once but under ten times. This sequence joins TRBV7-2 and TRBJ1-2; tentative D call: TRBD1 (6 bases). CDR3 length: 13 amino acids. The germline V gene has CDR1 SGHTA and CDR2 FQGNSA. Trimming pared 5 bases from V and 12 bases from J, leaving 19 bases between. DNA of the CDR3: TGTGCCAGCAGCCCCACAGGGCTTACCACGCACACCTTC. Its protein product is CASSPTGLTTHTF.

Concerning this clonotype itself: The CDR3 ends on some other residue instead of the conserved phenylalanine or tryptophan, so this is likely a read error. The chain combines TRBV6-2 or TRBV6-3 with TRBJ2-5, with D perhaps TRBD1 or TRBD2 (6 bases each). In germline, CDR1 is MNHEY, CDR2 SVGEGT. CDR3 length: 14 amino acids. Trimming removed 4 bases at V and 2 bases at J, with 11 bases between. CDR3 loop: CASSLRGGQETQYL. The CDR3 DNA follows: TGTGCCAGCAGTTTACGAGGGGGGCAAGAGACCCAGTACCTC.

About this clonotype itself: One end of the junction varies from germline; a read error may be responsible. The chain uses TRBV28 and TRBJ2-3; 8 positions agree with TRBD2. Germline CDR1 MDHEN, CDR2 SYDVKM. The CDR3 sequence is 15 residues long. CDR3 DNA sequence: TGTGTCAGCAGTTTCCGGGGGGGGGACACAGATACGCAGTATTTT. Protein product: CVSSFRGGDTDTQYF.

V gene TRBV27 combines with J gene TRBJ2-5; D ambiguous. CDR3 length: 14 residues. V lost 6 bases and J 1 base, leaving 12 bases between the germline ends. Germline CDR1 and CDR2: MNHEY and SMNVEV (reference sequence). The CDR3 DNA sequence: TGTGCCAGCAGCCCAACACGCGGCCAAGAGACCCAGTACTTC. Translation gives CASSPTRGQETQYF.

With regard to this clonotype: This may be a read error: a much more frequent sequence differs by one nucleotide. This rearrangement joins TRBV20-1 to TRBJ1-5; weak D call: TRBD1 (5 bases). CDR1 and CDR2 from the germline V gene are DFQATT and SNEGSKA (reference sequence). V lost 6 bases and J 4 bases, leaving 10 bases between the germline ends. The CDR3 covers 12 residues. CDR3 nucleotide sequence: TGCAGTGCCAAGTGGGGGAATCAGCCCCAGCATTTT. Its translation is CSAKWGNQPQHF.

This sequence joins TRBV4-1 and TRBJ1-6, with TRBD1 identical over 7 bases. The CDR3 extends over 15 amino acids. Germline V gene data show CDR1 as MGHRA and CDR2 as YSYEKL. V was clipped by 0 bases and J by 8 bases; unmatched bases: 4. The CDR3 protein is CASSQEGTVYSPLHF. The CDR3 DNA follows: TGCGCCAGCAGCCAAGAGGGGACAGTATATTCACCCCTCCACTTT.

The V call is TRBV4-2, the J call TRBJ1-1; no definite D call. The germline gives CDR1 LGHNA, CDR2 YNFKEQ. Deletions cut 0 bases from V and 6 bases from J, with 11 bases between. CDR3 length: 14 amino acids. The CDR3 reads CASSQEQDRSEAFF. CDR3 sequence (DNA): TGTGCCAGCAGCCAAGAGCAGGACCGGTCTGAAGCTTTCTTT.

The V and J genes are TRBV27 and TRBJ1-4; no firm D call. Germline loops: CDR1 MNHEY, CDR2 SMNVEV (reference sequence). Trimming removed 2 bases from V and 8 bases from J, with 9 bases in between. The CDR3 is 13 amino acids. Here the CDR3 reads CASSLREGEKLFF. The CDR3 nucleotides read TGTGCCAGCAGTTTAAGGGAAGGCGAAAAACTGTTTTTT.

This clonotype was counted only a few times. V is TRBV28 and J is TRBJ1-1, with D uncertain. V was trimmed by 4 bases and J by 9 bases, leaving 12 bases between them. The CDR3 is made up of 12 amino acids. The germline V gene encodes CDR1 MDHEN and CDR2 SYDVKM. The CDR3 here is CASSSALRKAFF. The CDR3 nucleotides read TGTGCCAGCAGTTCTGCCCTTCGGAAAGCTTTCTTT.

This chain joins TRBV20-1 and TRBJ2-3, with 10 nucleotides matching TRBD2. The V gene's germline CDR1 is DFQATT and CDR2 SNEGSKA (reference sequence). J lost 1 base, V lost 3 bases, and 7 bases had no gene match. The CDR3 is made up of 16 amino acids. CDR3 amino acids: CSASVAGGPRTDTQYF. DNA for the CDR3: TGCAGTGCTAGTGTAGCGGGGGGCCCTCGCACAGATACGCAGTATTTT.

V usage is TRBV6-1 and J usage is TRBJ1-2; tentatively, D is TRBD1 (5 bases). CDR3 length equals 14 residues. Trimming took 5 bases from V and 9 from J, leaving 19 bases between them. CDR1 is MNHNS, CDR2 SASEGT, per germline. This CDR3 is CASSTRTAGLSYTF. The CDR3 region has the DNA TGTGCCAGCAGTACCCGTACGGCGGGGCTTAGCTACACCTTC.

There are a few counts of this clonotype. The chain has TRBV20-1 and TRBJ2-1; 9 bases match TRBD2. The V segment lost 3 bases and the J segment 0 bases; nucleotides outside the gene matches: 6. CDR1 and CDR2 from the germline V gene are DFQATT and SNEGSKA (reference sequence). This CDR3 is built from 16 residues. The CDR3 sequence is CSASATLAGSYNEQFF. CDR3 in DNA: TGCAGTGCTAGTGCTACACTAGCGGGCTCCTACAATGAGCAGTTCTTC.

The chain has TRBV6-2 or TRBV6-3 and TRBJ1-3; unclear D gene. The CDR3 extends over 15 amino acids. Trimming shortened V by 4 bases and J by 0 bases, and 10 bases separated the two germline ends. CDR1 and CDR2 (germline): MNHEY, SVGEGT. The CDR3, as DNA: TGTGCCAGCAGTTCCGGTCGGATCTCTGGAAACACCATATATTTT. Amino acid sequence: CASSSGRISGNTIYF.

V is TRBV7-9 and J is TRBJ2-3, with D unclear. The CDR3 contains 14 residues. Trimming took off 5 bases at V and 0 bases at J, with 9 bases between the two ends. Looked up from germline, CDR1 is SEHNR and CDR2 is FQNEAQ (reference sequence). CDR3: CASSKSSSTDTQYF. CDR3 coding DNA: TGTGCCAGCAGCAAATCCTCTAGCACAGATACGCAGTATTTT.